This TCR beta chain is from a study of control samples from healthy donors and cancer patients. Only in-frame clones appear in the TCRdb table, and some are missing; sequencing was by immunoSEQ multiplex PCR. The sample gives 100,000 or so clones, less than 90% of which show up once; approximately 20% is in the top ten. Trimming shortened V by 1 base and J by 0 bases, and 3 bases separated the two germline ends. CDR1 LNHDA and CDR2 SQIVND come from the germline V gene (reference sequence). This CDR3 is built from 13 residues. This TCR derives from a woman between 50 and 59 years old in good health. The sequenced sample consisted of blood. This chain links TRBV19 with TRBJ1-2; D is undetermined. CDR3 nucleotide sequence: TGTGCCAGTAGTATAGGGACTAACTATGGCTACACCTTC. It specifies CASSIGTNYGYTF.